The rows below give T cell receptor beta chains drawn from one sample of a study of blood T cell repertoires in COVID-19. The protocol was immunoSEQ multiplex PCR, while the TCRdb copy is restricted to in-frame clones and leaves out a portion. This sample has fewer than 200,000 clones, with approximately 90% found just once. Material: peripheral blood. The receptors here all came from a man aged 18 to 35 who had recovered from COVID-19. CDR3s include the opening cysteine and the closing phenylalanine or tryptophan. Fields, in order: clone size, D gene, V gene, J gene, CDR3 protein, CDR3 DNA. A D gene is named only where the DNA matches it firmly. Clone size, where shown, is once, few, many, or a class for clones that have expanded.

clone size: NA; D gene: NA; V gene: TRBV18; J gene: TRBJ2-7; CDR3 protein: CASSPGASYEQYF; CDR3 DNA: TGTGCCAGCTCACCTGGGGCCTCCTACGAGCAGTACTTC
clone size: few; D gene: TRBD1; V gene: TRBV29-1; J gene: TRBJ1-2; CDR3 protein: CSGGQGSNYGYTF; CDR3 DNA: TGCAGCGGAGGACAGGGAAGTAACTATGGCTACACCTTC
clone size: NA; D gene: TRBD2; V gene: TRBV4-1; J gene: TRBJ2-7; CDR3 protein: CASSQVSSGYEQYF; CDR3 DNA: TGCGCCAGCAGCCAAGTGTCTAGCGGCTACGAGCAGTACTTC
clone size: NA; D gene: NA; V gene: TRBV6-5; J gene: TRBJ1-2; CDR3 protein: CASSSGLGYGYTF; CDR3 DNA: TGTGCCAGCAGCTCCGGACTGGGCTATGGCTACACCTTC
clone size: NA; D gene: NA; V gene: TRBV7-2; J gene: TRBJ2-7; CDR3 protein: CASSLAYPSYEQYF; CDR3 DNA: TGTGCCAGCAGCTTAGCGTATCCCTCCTACGAGCAGTACTTC
clone size: NA; D gene: NA; V gene: TRBV28; J gene: TRBJ2-4; CDR3 protein: CASSVGGNLRAKNIQYF; CDR3 DNA: TGTGCCAGCAGCGTCGGAGGGAACCTTAGGGCCAAAAACATTCAGTACTTC
clone size: NA; D gene: NA; V gene: TRBV30; J gene: TRBJ2-3; CDR3 protein: CAWSRELPDTQYF; CDR3 DNA: TGTGCCTGGAGCCGGGAGCTACCAGATACGCAGTATTTT
clone size: NA; D gene: TRBD1; V gene: TRBV10-3; J gene: TRBJ1-1; CDR3 protein: CAISATSGQGNTEAFF; CDR3 DNA: TGTGCCATCAGTGCCACATCCGGACAGGGTAACACTGAAGCTTTCTTT
clone size: NA; D gene: TRBD1; V gene: TRBV5-1; J gene: TRBJ1-4; CDR3 protein: CASSLEGRGFEKLFF; CDR3 DNA: TGCGCCAGCAGCTTGGAGGGCAGGGGGTTTGAAAAACTGTTTTTT
clone size: NA; D gene: NA; V gene: TRBV19; J gene: TRBJ1-5; CDR3 protein: CASSQGLSNQPQHF; CDR3 DNA: TGTGCCAGTAGCCAGGGACTGAGCAATCAGCCCCAGCATTTT
clone size: few; D gene: NA; V gene: TRBV4-3; J gene: TRBJ2-1; CDR3 protein: CASSQEGTFLYNEQFF; CDR3 DNA: TGCGCCAGCAGCCAAGAAGGGACTTTTCTTTACAATGAGCAGTTCTTC
clone size: NA; D gene: NA; V gene: TRBV6-5; J gene: TRBJ1-1; CDR3 protein: CASSYPQGEAFF; CDR3 DNA: TGTGCCAGCAGTTACCCGCAGGGTGAAGCTTTCTTT
clone size: NA; D gene: TRBD1; V gene: TRBV5-1; J gene: TRBJ1-1; CDR3 protein: CASSFGDRDEAFF; CDR3 DNA: TGCGCCAGCAGCTTCGGGGACAGGGACGAAGCTTTCTTT
clone size: NA; D gene: TRBD2; V gene: TRBV9; J gene: TRBJ2-1; CDR3 protein: CASNNLAGVSHEQFF; CDR3 DNA: TGTGCCAGCAACAACCTAGCGGGAGTTTCCCATGAGCAGTTCTTC
clone size: NA; D gene: TRBD1; V gene: TRBV10-1; J gene: TRBJ1-5; CDR3 protein: CASSQDRGNNQPQHF; CDR3 DNA: TGCGCCAGCAGTCAGGACAGGGGTAACAATCAGCCCCAGCATTTT
clone size: NA; D gene: TRBD2; V gene: TRBV27; J gene: TRBJ2-5; CDR3 protein: CASSWQAGALETQYF; CDR3 DNA: TGTGCCAGCAGTTGGCAAGCGGGAGCTCTGGAGACCCAGTACTTC
clone size: NA; D gene: NA; V gene: TRBV19; J gene: TRBJ2-2; CDR3 protein: CASSISQGFFTGELFF; CDR3 DNA: TGTGCCAGTAGTATTAGCCAGGGTTTTTTCACCGGGGAGCTGTTTTTT
clone size: NA; D gene: NA; V gene: TRBV2; J gene: TRBJ2-6; CDR3 protein: CASSERGFSGANVLTF; CDR3 DNA: TGTGCCAGCAGTGAAAGGGGCTTCTCTGGGGCCAACGTCCTGACTTTC
clone size: NA; D gene: TRBD1; V gene: TRBV9; J gene: TRBJ2-1; CDR3 protein: CASSLRTGRNEQFF; CDR3 DNA: TGTGCCAGCAGCCTACGGACAGGGCGCAATGAGCAGTTCTTC
clone size: NA; D gene: NA; V gene: TRBV6-1; J gene: TRBJ2-5; CDR3 protein: CASSEAAEWLQETQYF; CDR3 DNA: TGTGCCAGCAGTGAAGCGGCGGAATGGCTCCAAGAGACCCAGTACTTC
clone size: medium-sized; D gene: NA; V gene: TRBV28; J gene: TRBJ1-5; CDR3 protein: CASTKSYQPQHF; CDR3 DNA: TGTGCCAGCACTAAGTCTTATCAGCCCCAGCATTTT
clone size: NA; D gene: NA; V gene: TRBV19; J gene: TRBJ1-5; CDR3 protein: CASSIFPGSGSQPQHF; CDR3 DNA: TGTGCCAGTAGCATATTTCCGGGGAGTGGAAGTCAGCCCCAGCATTTT
clone size: NA; D gene: TRBD1; V gene: TRBV7-8; J gene: TRBJ2-7; CDR3 protein: CASSRDRAGEQYF; CDR3 DNA: TGTGCCAGCAGCAGGGACAGGGCGGGAGAGCAGTACTTC
clone size: once; D gene: NA; V gene: TRBV10-3; J gene: TRBJ2-7; CDR3 protein: CAISEPGGAQKGYEQYF; CDR3 DNA: TGTGCCATCAGTGAGCCGGGCGGGGCCCAGAAGGGCTACGAGCAGTACTTC
clone size: NA; D gene: TRBD1; V gene: TRBV6-5; J gene: TRBJ1-5; CDR3 protein: CASRDGTGQPQHF; CDR3 DNA: TGTGCCAGCAGGGACGGGACAGGTCAGCCCCAGCATTTT
clone size: once; D gene: TRBD2; V gene: TRBV10-2; J gene: TRBJ2-7; CDR3 protein: CASLTGTSGYEQYF; CDR3 DNA: TGCGCCAGTTTAACGGGGACTAGCGGCTACGAGCAGTACTTC
clone size: NA; D gene: TRBD1; V gene: TRBV4-2; J gene: TRBJ1-1; CDR3 protein: CASSRLGTGPGFDTEAFF; CDR3 DNA: TGTGCCAGCAGCCGACTAGGGACAGGTCCGGGATTTGACACTGAAGCTTTCTTT
clone size: NA; D gene: NA; V gene: TRBV6-5; J gene: TRBJ2-7; CDR3 protein: CASSYEAGSYEQYF; CDR3 DNA: TGTGCCAGCAGTTACGAGGCGGGCTCCTACGAGCAGTACTTC
clone size: once; D gene: NA; V gene: TRBV15; J gene: TRBJ1-4; CDR3 protein: CATSSGAGRGEKLFF; CDR3 DNA: TGTGCCACCAGCAGCGGGGCAGGGAGGGGTGAAAAACTGTTTTTT
clone size: NA; D gene: NA; V gene: TRBV5-1; J gene: TRBJ1-5; CDR3 protein: CASSLVASDSNQPQHF; CDR3 DNA: TGCGCCAGCAGCTTGGTTGCGAGCGATAGCAATCAGCCCCAGCATTTT